The clone carrying this TCR beta chain was found once. Separate cDNA molecules received unique molecular identifiers, which the library attached to them. TCRdb re-analysed the RACE reads in MiXCR, keeping a single row per CDR3 protein. Here the sample spans some 110,000 distinct CDR3 sequences, nearly 35% being singletons. The data were taken from a study of human T cells and chemical hapten exposure. Study background: Donors were sensitized with 2% DPC on the upper inner arm. All through the approximately 24-week study, the scalp of each patient received diphenylcyclopropenone doses weekly. How much TCR each sample yielded varied, mostly because pooled library volumes differed slightly.

Losses at the gene ends were 2 bases for V and 3 bases for J; bases not matched to a gene: 4. CDR1 and CDR2 from the germline V gene are MNHEY and SVGEGT. There are 16 residues in the CDR3. Specified time point: patch test 3, about 24 weeks after DPC sensitization. Treatment indicated: therapeutic diphenylcyclopropenone sensitization with weekly scalp DPC. Specimen: whole blood, collected in connection with sensitization to the hapten diphenylcyclopropenone (DPC). The TCR originated in a man aged 35-49 years with alopecia areata. Some clones in this sample may be carry-over from other donors' samples. The V call is TRBV6-2 or TRBV6-3, the J call TRBJ2-3; 11 bases fit TRBD2. This chain's CDR3 is CASSYVLAGVTDTQYF. For the CDR3, the DNA is TGTGCCAGCAGTTACGTACTAGCGGGAGTTACAGATACGCAGTATTTT.